This T cell receptor (beta chain) emerged from a study of control samples from healthy donors and cancer patients. The assay was immunoSEQ multiplex PCR, and TCRdb's table has in-frame clones only and misses some. The data show about 170,000 clones, around 91% seen once. V was clipped by 4 bases and J by 7 bases; unmatched bases: 1. The CDR3 extends over 13 amino acids. Looked up from germline, CDR1 is LGHDT and CDR2 is YNNKEL (reference sequence). The clonotype comes from a young woman in good health. Sequencing was carried out using blood. The chain uses TRBV3-1 (or the pseudogene TRBV3-2) and TRBJ2-1, with TRBD2 identical over 10 bases. The CDR3 region has the DNA TGTGCCAGCAGCCCTAGCGGGGGAAATGAGCAGTTCTTC. It yields the protein CASSPSGGNEQFF.